Below are 17 T cell receptor beta chains sequenced from a single sample in a study of blood T cell repertoires in COVID-19. Sequencing was performed with immunoSEQ multiplex PCR; in TCRdb, only in-frame clones are kept and a portion is missing. The sample lists about 83,000 clones, roughly 90% seen once, with 3% in the top ten. Sample: peripheral blood. The receptors stem from a woman between 45 and 60 years old with active or convalescent COVID-19.

This clone has just one count. J is TRBJ1-5 and V is TRBV24-1, with 9 bases fitting TRBD1. Germline V lookup: CDR1 KGHDR, CDR2 SFDVKD. This CDR3 region has 16 residues. Trimming took 4 bases from V and 5 from J; bases not matched to a gene: 8. DNA for the CDR3: TGTGCCACCAGTGAAGGACCGGGACAGGGACATCAGCCCCAGCATTTT. It codes for CATSEGPGQGHQPQHF.

The genes are TRBV6-5 and TRBJ1-1, with 8 bases identical to TRBD1. V gave up 2 bases and J gave up 2 bases; unmatched junction bases: 4. The CDR3 is 15 amino acids. The germline gives CDR1 MNHEY, CDR2 SVGAGI. Written as DNA, the CDR3 is TGTGCCAGCAGTTACGCAGGGGGCGTAAACACTGAAGCTTTCTTT. Amino acid sequence: CASSYAGGVNTEAFF.

The CDR3 reads CASSLDQGWSYNEQFF. CDR3 sequence (DNA): TGTGCCAGCAGCTTAGATCAGGGATGGTCCTACAATGAGCAGTTCTTC. The chain carries TRBV5-5 and TRBJ2-1, with D tentatively TRBD1 (5 bases). Germline V CDR1 and CDR2: SGHKS, YYEKEE (reference sequence). The length of the CDR3 is 16 residues. The ends were cut back, 2 bases at V and 1 base at J, with 13 bases in the middle.

The J gene is TRBJ2-7, the V gene TRBV5-1; 9 bases agree with TRBD1. This CDR3 is 15 amino acids long. Per germline, CDR1 SGHRS and CDR2 YFSETQ. The trim removed 5 bases at V and 2 bases at J, leaving 8 bases unmatched. The CDR3: CASSGGQGGTYEQYF. The CDR3 DNA reads as TGCGCCAGCAGTGGGGGACAGGGAGGAACCTACGAGCAGTACTTC.

The V and J genes are TRBV5-4 and TRBJ2-5; 7 nucleotides align to TRBD1. Germline CDR1 is SGHNT and CDR2 is YYREEE (reference sequence). Trimming at V came to 4 bases and at J to 1 base, leaving 4 bases not matched to a gene. This CDR3 has 14 amino acids. The CDR3 DNA reads TGTGCCAGCAGCACGGGACAGTTCCAAGAGACCCAGTACTTC. It specifies CASSTGQFQETQYF. Complete variable domain (other parts from reference TRBV5-4 and TRBJ2-5): ETGVTQSPTHLIKTRGQQVTLRCSSQSGHNTVSWYQQALGQGPQFIFQYYREEENGRGNFPPRFSGLQFPNYSSELNVNALELDDSALYLCASSTGQFQETQYFGPGTRLLVL.

The chain has TRBV18 and TRBJ1-5; a weak D match, TRBD1 (6 bases). Germline CDR1 and CDR2: KGHSH and LQKENI. V shed 5 bases and J shed 7 bases, with 18 bases lying between them. The CDR3 is 15 amino acids. This chain's CDR3 is CASSSNRAQGQPQHF. CDR3 DNA: TGTGCCAGCTCATCGAACAGGGCCCAAGGCCAGCCCCAGCATTTT.

The chain carries TRBV6-5 and TRBJ1-3; no definite D call. This CDR3 has 13 residues. Trimming took 5 bases from V and 7 from J, leaving 12 bases between them. In germline, CDR1 is MNHEY, CDR2 SVGAGI. This CDR3 reads CASSRSLANTIYF. CDR3 in DNA: TGTGCCAGCAGTAGATCGTTAGCGAACACCATATATTTT.

The gene calls are TRBV4-3 and TRBJ2-5; D is perhaps TRBD2 (5 bases). This CDR3 has 16 residues. Germline V gene lookup returns CDR1 LGHNA and CDR2 YSLEER. V was pared by 4 bases and J by 7 bases, with 22 bases between. The CDR3 loop reads CASSPAGSGAFTTQYF. The CDR3 region has the DNA TGCGCCAGCAGCCCCGCCGGAAGCGGTGCTTTTACGACCCAGTACTTC.

This sequence joins TRBV27 and TRBJ2-3, with D possibly TRBD1 on 5 matching bases. Germline CDR1 is MNHEY and CDR2 is SMNVEV (reference sequence). This CDR3 is built from 14 residues. V was shortened by 5 bases and J by 3 bases, with 12 bases between the two germline ends. CDR3 DNA: TGTGCCAGCAGTCTATTAAAGGGGACAGATACGCAGTATTTT. Its translation: CASSLLKGTDTQYF.

This chain joins TRBV6-5 and TRBJ2-1; 11 bases are a match to TRBD2. Germline-derived CDR1 and CDR2 are MNHEY and SVGAGI. V gave up 7 bases and J gave up 6 bases; unmatched junction bases: 5. This CDR3 contains 14 residues. CDR3 sequence (DNA): TGTGCCAGCACCGGTAGCGGGGGGGCCAATGAGCAGTTCTTC. It codes for CASTGSGGANEQFF.

Here the CDR3 reads CASSPGILQETQYF. In DNA, the CDR3 is TGTGCCAGCAGCCCCGGGATTCTCCAAGAGACCCAGTACTTC. The J gene is TRBJ2-5, the V gene TRBV9, with D perhaps matching TRBD2 (5 bases). This CDR3 region has 14 residues. Germline loops: CDR1 SGDLS, CDR2 YYNGEE. Trimming shortened V by 4 bases and J by 1 base, and 11 bases separated the two germline ends. The full variable domain, completed using reference TRBV9 and TRBJ2-5, is DSGVTQTPKHLITATGQRVTLRCSPRSGDLSVYWYQQSLDQGLQFLIQYYNGEERAKGNILERFSAQQFPDLHSELNLSSLELGDSALYFCASSPGILQETQYFGPGTRLLVL.

The chain recombines TRBV2 with TRBJ1-2; a weak D match, TRBD1 (6 bases). Germline V gives CDR1 SNHLY, CDR2 FYNNEI. The CDR3 runs to 15 residues. Trimming pared 6 bases from V and 4 bases from J, leaving 18 bases between. In DNA form, the CDR3 reads TGTGCCAGCAGCGAACAGGGCCCAATGGGCTATGGCTACACCTTC. As protein: CASSEQGPMGYGYTF.

The chain has TRBV29-1 and TRBJ1-2; TRBD1 is a possible D gene (5 bases). Germline CDR1 is SQVTM and CDR2 is ANQGSEA. V was cut by 1 base and J by 4 bases, with 13 bases left in between. This CDR3 comprises 14 residues. CDR3: CSVEGGERAYGYTF. The CDR3 DNA sequence: TGCAGCGTTGAAGGGGGGGAACGGGCCTATGGCTACACCTTC.

The genes are TRBV15 and TRBJ2-7; TRBD2 matches at 9 bases. Germline CDR1 reads LNHNV; CDR2 reads YYDKDF (reference sequence). The V gene end was trimmed by 1 base and the J gene end by 6 bases; junction bases not matched to a gene: 7. CDR3 length: 15 residues. Here the CDR3 DNA reads TGTGCCACCAGCAGAGTCTCTAGCGGGGTGGGCGAGCAGTACTTC. This translates into CATSRVSSGVGEQYF.

This chain connects TRBV9 to TRBJ2-2; D possibly corresponds to TRBD1 (5 bases). The CDR3 extends over 12 amino acids. Germline V gene data show CDR1 as SGDLS and CDR2 as YYNGEE. Trimming left V 4 bases short and J 6 bases short, with 7 bases between. The CDR3 nucleotides read TGTGCCAGCAGCTTGACAGCCGGGGAGCTGTTTTTT. Translation: CASSLTAGELFF.

V and J are TRBV19 and TRBJ2-2, with TRBD1 matching 9 bases. V lost 7 bases, J lost 7 bases, and 10 bases stayed unmatched. The CDR3 consists of 15 residues. In germline, CDR1 is LNHDA, CDR2 SQIVND (reference sequence). The CDR3 nucleotides read TGTGCCAGTACCCTCCGACAGGGGGGCGTCGGGGAGCTGTTTTTT. It yields the protein CASTLRQGGVGELFF.

This chain connects TRBV27 to TRBJ2-2; D gene ambiguous. CDR1 is MNHEY and CDR2 is SMNVEV in the germline V gene (reference sequence). V dropped 3 bases and J dropped 5 bases, with 7 bases sitting between them. The CDR3 consists of 13 residues. The CDR3 sequence: CASSLLRTGELFF. In nucleotides, the CDR3 is TGTGCCAGCAGTTTGCTCCGGACCGGGGAGCTGTTTTTT.